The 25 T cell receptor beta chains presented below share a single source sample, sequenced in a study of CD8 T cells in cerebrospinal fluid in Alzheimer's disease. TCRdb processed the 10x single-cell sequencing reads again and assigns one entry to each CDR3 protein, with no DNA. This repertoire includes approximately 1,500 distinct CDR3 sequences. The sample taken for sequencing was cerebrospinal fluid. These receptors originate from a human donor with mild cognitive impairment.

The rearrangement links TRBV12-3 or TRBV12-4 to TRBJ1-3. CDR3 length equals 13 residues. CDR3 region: CASSYGIGNTINF.

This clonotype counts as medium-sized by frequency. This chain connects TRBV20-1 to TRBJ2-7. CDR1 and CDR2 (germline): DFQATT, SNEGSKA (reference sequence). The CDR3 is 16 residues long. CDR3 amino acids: CSARDLRTGWGYEQYF.

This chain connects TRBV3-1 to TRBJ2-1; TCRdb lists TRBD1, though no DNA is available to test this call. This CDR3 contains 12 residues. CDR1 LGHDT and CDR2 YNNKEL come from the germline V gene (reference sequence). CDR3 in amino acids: CASSVQGGEQFF.

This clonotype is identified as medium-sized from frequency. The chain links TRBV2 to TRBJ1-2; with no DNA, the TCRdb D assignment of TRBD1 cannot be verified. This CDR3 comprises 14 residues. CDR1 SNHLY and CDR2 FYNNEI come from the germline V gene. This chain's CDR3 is CARTNLQGLDGYTF.

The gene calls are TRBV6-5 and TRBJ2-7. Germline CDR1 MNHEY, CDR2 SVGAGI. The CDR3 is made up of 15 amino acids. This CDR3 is CASRTSMGALYEQYF.

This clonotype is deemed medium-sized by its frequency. The CDR3 is CASSALTPGTGYTGELFF. The chain is built from TRBV11-2 and TRBJ2-2; TCRdb's assignment of TRBD1 cannot be checked, as there is no DNA. Germline-derived CDR1 and CDR2 are SGHAT and FQNNGV. This CDR3 has 18 amino acids.

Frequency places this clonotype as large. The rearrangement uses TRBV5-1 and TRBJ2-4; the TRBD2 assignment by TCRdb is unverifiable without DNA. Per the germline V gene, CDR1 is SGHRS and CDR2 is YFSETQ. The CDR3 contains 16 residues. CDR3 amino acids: CASSWGLAGEGNIQYF.

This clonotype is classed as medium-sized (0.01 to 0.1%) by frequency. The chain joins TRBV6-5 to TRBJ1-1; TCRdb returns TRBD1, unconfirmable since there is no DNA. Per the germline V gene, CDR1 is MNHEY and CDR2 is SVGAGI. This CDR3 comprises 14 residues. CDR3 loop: CASRASGQNRGAFF.

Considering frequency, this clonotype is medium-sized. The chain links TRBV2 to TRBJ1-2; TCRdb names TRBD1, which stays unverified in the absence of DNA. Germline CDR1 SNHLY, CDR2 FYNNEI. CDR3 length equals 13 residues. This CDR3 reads CASSPTGIYGYTF. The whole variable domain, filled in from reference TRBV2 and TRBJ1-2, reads EPEVTQTPSHQVTQMGQEVILRCVPISNHLYFYWYRQILGQKVEFLVSFYNNEISEKSEIFDDQFSVERPDGSNFTLKIRSTKLEDSAMYFCASSPTGIYGYTFGSGTRLTVV.

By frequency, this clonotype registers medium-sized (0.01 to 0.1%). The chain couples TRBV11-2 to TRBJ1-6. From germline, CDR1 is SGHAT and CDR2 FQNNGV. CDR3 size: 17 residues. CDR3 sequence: CASSGRISSSYNSPLHF.

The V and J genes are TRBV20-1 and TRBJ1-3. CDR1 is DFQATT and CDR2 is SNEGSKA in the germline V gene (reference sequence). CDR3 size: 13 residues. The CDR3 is CSARSEIGNTIYF.

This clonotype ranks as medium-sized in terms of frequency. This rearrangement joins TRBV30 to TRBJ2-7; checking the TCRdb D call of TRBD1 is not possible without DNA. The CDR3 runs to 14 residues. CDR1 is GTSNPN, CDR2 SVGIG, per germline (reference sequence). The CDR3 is CAWSPGTLAYEQYF.

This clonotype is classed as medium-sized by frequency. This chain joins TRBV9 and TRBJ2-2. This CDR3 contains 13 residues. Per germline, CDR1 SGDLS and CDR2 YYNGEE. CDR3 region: CASSVISAGELFF.

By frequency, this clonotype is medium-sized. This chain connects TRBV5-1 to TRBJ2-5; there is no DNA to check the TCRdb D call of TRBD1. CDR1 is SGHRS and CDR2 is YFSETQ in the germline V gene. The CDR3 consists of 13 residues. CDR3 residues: CASSLTGAETQYF.

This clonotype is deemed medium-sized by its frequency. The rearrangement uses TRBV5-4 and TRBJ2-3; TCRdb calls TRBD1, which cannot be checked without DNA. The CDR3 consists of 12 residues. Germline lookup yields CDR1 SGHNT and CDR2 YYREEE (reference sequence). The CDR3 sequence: CASRGTADTQYF.

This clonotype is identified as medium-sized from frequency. The CDR3 loop is CSARDQNPNSYGYTF. The rearrangement links TRBV20-1 to TRBJ1-2. The germline gives CDR1 DFQATT, CDR2 SNEGSKA (reference sequence). The CDR3 sequence is 15 residues long.

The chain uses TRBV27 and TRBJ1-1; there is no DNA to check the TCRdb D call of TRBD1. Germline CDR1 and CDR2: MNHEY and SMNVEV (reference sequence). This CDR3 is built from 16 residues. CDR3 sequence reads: CASSKGPTGVNTEAFF.

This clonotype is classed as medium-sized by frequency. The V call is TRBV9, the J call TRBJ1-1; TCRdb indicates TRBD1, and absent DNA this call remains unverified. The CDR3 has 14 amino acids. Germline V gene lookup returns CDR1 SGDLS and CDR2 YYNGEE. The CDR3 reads CASSVVGGNTEAFF.

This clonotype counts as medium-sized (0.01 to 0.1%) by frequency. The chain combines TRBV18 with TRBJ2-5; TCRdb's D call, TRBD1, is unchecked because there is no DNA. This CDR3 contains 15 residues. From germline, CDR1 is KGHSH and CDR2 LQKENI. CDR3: CASSPPTGGWETQYF.

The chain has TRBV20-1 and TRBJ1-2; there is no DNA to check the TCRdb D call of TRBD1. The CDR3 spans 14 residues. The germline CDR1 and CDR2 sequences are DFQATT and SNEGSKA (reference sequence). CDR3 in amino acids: CSASGGARDYGYTF.

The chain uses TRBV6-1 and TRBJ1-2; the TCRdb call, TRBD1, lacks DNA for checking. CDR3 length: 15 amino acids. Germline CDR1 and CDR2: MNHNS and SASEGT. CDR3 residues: CASTRTGTGGTGYTF.

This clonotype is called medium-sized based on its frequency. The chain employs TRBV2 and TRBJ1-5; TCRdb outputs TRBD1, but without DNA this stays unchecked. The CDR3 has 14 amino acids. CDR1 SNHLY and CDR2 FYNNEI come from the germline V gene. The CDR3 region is CASSEASGDQPQHF.

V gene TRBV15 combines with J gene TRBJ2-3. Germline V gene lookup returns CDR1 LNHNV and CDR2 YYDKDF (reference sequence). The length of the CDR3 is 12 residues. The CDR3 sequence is CATSRYGDTQYF.

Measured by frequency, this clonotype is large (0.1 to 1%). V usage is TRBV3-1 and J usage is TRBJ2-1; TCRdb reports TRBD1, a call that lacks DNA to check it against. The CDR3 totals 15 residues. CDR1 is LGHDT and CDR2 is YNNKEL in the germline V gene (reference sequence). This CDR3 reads CASSPPWTRPGEQFF.

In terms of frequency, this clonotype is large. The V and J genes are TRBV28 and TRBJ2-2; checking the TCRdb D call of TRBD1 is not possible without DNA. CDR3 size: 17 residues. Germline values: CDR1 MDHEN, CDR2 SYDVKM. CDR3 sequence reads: CASTLPPGQGRIGELFF.